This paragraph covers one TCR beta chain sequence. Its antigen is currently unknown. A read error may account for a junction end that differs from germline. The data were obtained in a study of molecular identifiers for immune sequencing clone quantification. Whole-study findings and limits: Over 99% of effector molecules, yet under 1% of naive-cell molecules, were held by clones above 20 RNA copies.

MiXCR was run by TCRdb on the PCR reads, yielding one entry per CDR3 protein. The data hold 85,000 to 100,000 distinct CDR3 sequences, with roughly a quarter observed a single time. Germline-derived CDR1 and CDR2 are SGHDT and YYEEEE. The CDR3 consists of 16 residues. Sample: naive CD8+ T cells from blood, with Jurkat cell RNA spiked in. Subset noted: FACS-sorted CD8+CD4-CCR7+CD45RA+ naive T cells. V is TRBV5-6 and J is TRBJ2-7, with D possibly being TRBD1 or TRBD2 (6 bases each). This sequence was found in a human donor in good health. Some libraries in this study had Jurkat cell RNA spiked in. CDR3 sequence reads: CVSSSSPRGVAYEQYF. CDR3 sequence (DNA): TGTGTCAGCAGCTCGTCCCCGAGGGGGGTCGCCTACGAGCAGTACTTC.